This passage covers 2 T cell receptor beta chains from one sample sequenced in a study of OX40 agonist ivuxolimab in advanced cancers. TCRdb's table, derived via immunoSEQ multiplex PCR, lists solely in-frame clones and lacks some. The sample contains 8,500 to 14,000 clones, roughly 82% of which appear only once. This material consisted of CD4+ or CD8+ T cells sorted from blood, taken in a trial of the OX40 agonist ivuxolimab. These receptors all stem from an adult with an advanced solid tumor such as melanoma, head and neck, liver or kidney cancer.

This clone showed up just a few times. J is TRBJ1-2 and V is TRBV9, with D uncertain. There are 14 residues in the CDR3. In germline, CDR1 is SGDLS, CDR2 YYNGEE. Trimming stripped 3 bases from V and 0 bases from J, with 9 bases between. CDR3 sequence reads: CASSGSATNYGYTF. The CDR3 coding sequence is TGTGCCAGCAGCGGCAGCGCGACTAACTATGGCTACACCTTC. The full variable domain, in which reference TRBV9 and TRBJ1-2 provide the parts outside the CDR3, is DSGVTQTPKHLITATGQRVTLRCSPRSGDLSVYWYQQSLDQGLQFLIQYYNGEERAKGNILERFSAQQFPDLHSELNLSSLELGDSALYFCASSGSATNYGYTFGSGTRLTVV.

The CDR3 bases are TGTGCCAGCAGCTTATTCGTCTACGAGCAGTACTTC. This gives the protein CASSLFVYEQYF. V gene TRBV11-2 combines with J gene TRBJ2-7, with no clear D. Germline CDR1 and CDR2: SGHAT and FQNNGV. V was cut by 2 bases and J by 3 bases, with 5 bases left in between. This CDR3 contains 12 residues.